The entry that follows covers one TCR beta chain sequence. Its target is unknown. The sample has other DNA sequences that encode this CDR3 too. These data come from a study of shared clonotypes between healthy human individuals. The table came from immunoSEQ multiplex PCR; TCRdb's copy has only in-frame clones and leaves some out. The sample consists of about 2 million clones, approximately 95% of them appearing once. Broader study findings: Lower generation probabilities were found for non-shared clonotypes than for those shared by all four donors. Clonotype sharing among donors was thought likely to change with sequencing depth.

The naive CD8 fraction comprised CD45RO-negative cells positively selected for CCR7 and excluded terminally differentiated effector memory CD45RA+ cells. Donors comprised only Caucasian adults living in Nashville, Tennessee. Trimming pared 0 bases from V and 1 base from J, leaving 5 bases between. This CDR3 has 14 amino acids. Germline V lookup: CDR1 SEHNR, CDR2 FQNEAQ (reference sequence). The receptor's source is a young man in good health. The specimen sequenced was naive CD8+ T cells sorted from blood. The chain combines TRBV7-9 with TRBJ2-3; D ambiguous. The CDR3 sequence: CASSLAMGTDTQYF. For the CDR3, the DNA is TGTGCCAGCAGCTTAGCGATGGGCACAGATACGCAGTATTTT.